A selection of T cell receptor beta chains follows, all from one sample in a study of type 1 and type 2 diabetes patients. TCRdb re-derived calls from the multiplex PCR reads in MiXCR, one entry per CDR3 protein. The table includes some 250,000 distinct CDR3 sequences, around 47% detected once. Specimen: peripheral blood mononuclear cells (PBMCs). The receptors here all came from a man aged 18 to 29 with type 2 diabetes. The conserved cysteine and the conserved F or W are not part of the CDR3 here. Each record gives: CDR3 length, clone size, V gene, CDR3 protein. Only some rows state a clone size, as once, few, many or a class for expanded clones.

14,few,TRBV7-6,ASSPTGGVNNSPLH
13,.,TRBV30,ASSTWTSGDGELF
11,.,TRBV2,ASSGTGRYEQY
11,few,TRBV12-3/TRBV12-4,ASRGGGSYEQY
11,.,TRBV27,ASSDRDDYGYT
11,.,TRBV6-6,ASSSTGTFTAY
12,few,TRBV19,ASSRVTLNSPLH
14,few,TRBV20-1,SARDSTGWGSSPLH
14,.,TRBV11-2,ASSRASWTPNYEQY
11,.,TRBV30,AWNSRRVREAF
14,.,TRBV7-3,ASSPLGDESSYEQY
12,.,TRBV20-1,SVPGQSSNQPQH
13,.,TRBV10-3,AISESGQATDTQY
13,.,TRBV5-1,ASSLPAGGMYEQY
13,.,TRBV27,ASSPRRRFAQPQH
13,.,TRBV6-1,ASTRTSGLYNEQF
13,few,TRBV19,ASSATGQGYEKLF
11,.,TRBV20-1,SARDDLKPEQF
14,.,TRBV7-8,ASSFKPGGTNTEAF
10,.,TRBV12-3/TRBV12-4,ASRDQGNEQF
12,.,TRBV25-1,ASSQQGARNEQF
11,few,TRBV20-1,SAREAGGHEQY
12,.,TRBV7-9,ASRDTGRDTEAF
12,.,TRBV20-1,SASPQGGFSEAF
13,.,TRBV28,ASSRGGAMDTEAF
14,.,TRBV7-9,ASSLAGTSFFDEQF
11,.,TRBV15,ATSVAGGEKLF
13,.,TRBV7-6,ASSPRQGWDYGYT
11,few,TRBV7-2,ASSLEPTDTQY
13,.,TRBV20-1,SASPALPSYNEQF
13,.,TRBV6-2/TRBV6-3,ASSYSLAGGYEQY
13,once,TRBV7-3,ASSLGAGVDYGYT
13,.,TRBV6-1,ASRGHPADNNEQF
10,.,TRBV19,ASSIGLDTQY
12,.,TRBV27,ASSFGLKSYEQY
13,.,TRBV3-1,ASSHTGGGDGELF
11,few,TRBV20-1,SARDEAHNEQF
15,.,TRBV7-8,ASSQAVTGAGYNEQF
10,few,TRBV19,ASSRGSYEQY
13,once,TRBV30,AWSVPDRVSTEAF
10,once,TRBV10-2,ALTGFGYEQY
11,.,TRBV30,ACLTGSNTEAF
13,.,TRBV5-1,ASSFSGRDYNEQF
12,.,TRBV27,ASAITGSGEKLF
12,.,TRBV7-9,ASSLTAVTGELF
12,.,TRBV19,ACSTNGQRETQY
13,once,TRBV20-1,SAHRGLAGYYEQF
14,.,TRBV12-3/TRBV12-4,ASSLGSGQGSYEQY
15,.,TRBV9,ASSAARRQGIGYGYT
12,.,TRBV4-1,ASSQDGGSTEAF
10,.,TRBV28,ASSLRRDGYT
6,many,TRBV2,ASSGNE
14,.,TRBV5-1,ASSLTTGTRNTEAF
13,.,TRBV20-1,SAQDISRANQPQH
13,few,TRBV9,ASSSGGGELREQY
9,once,TRBV20-1,SAGQGAAAF
13,few,TRBV28,ASSLPRNNHYEQY
13,.,TRBV5-4,ASSTRQGAYNEQF
9,many,TRBV29-1,SVSSGYEQY